This T cell receptor beta chain was obtained from a study of blood T cell repertoires in COVID-19. Study at large: PBMCs, B-cell-depleted T cells, or T cells were the source of the cDNA or gDNA that made up the material.

CDR1 is SGDLS, CDR2 YYNGEE, per germline. This CDR3 has 15 residues. The V segment lost 5 bases and the J segment 5 bases; nucleotides outside the gene matches: 10. This table comes from immunoSEQ multiplex PCR, and its TCRdb copy is limited to in-frame clones, with some not included. Of about 200,000 clones in the sample, around nine tenths were seen once. The origin of this receptor is a man between 50 and 59 years old with COVID-19, enrolled during active disease. This rearrangement joins TRBV9 to TRBJ2-7; TRBD1 agrees at 10 bases. Specimen: peripheral blood. The CDR3 sequence: CASSRTGTGVNEQYF. The CDR3 region has the DNA TGTGCCAGCAGTCGAACCGGGACAGGGGTTAACGAGCAGTACTTC.